These T cell receptor beta chains were read from a single sample in a study of CD8+ T cells in alopecia areata. Profiled with immunoSEQ multiplex PCR; TCRdb holds only in-frame clones, not every one. The repertoire consists of about 200,000 clones, with around three fifths occurring once and the leading ten covering nearly 5%. Input material: CD8+ T cells sorted from blood. Every receptor here comes from a human donor in good health. Both conserved end residues are part of each CDR3. The D gene is left open where the match is weak. Some rows mark clone size as missing; the rest say once, few, many or name a class of expanded clone.

D gene	clone size	V gene	J gene	CDR3 DNA	CDR3 protein
NA	few	TRBV6-6	TRBJ2-3	TGTGCCAGCAGTTGGGGGGCGAGCACAGATACGCAGTATTTT	CASSWGASTDTQYF
NA	NA	TRBV5-1	TRBJ2-7	TGCGCCAGCAGCTTGGTGGGACTTGGCGACGAGCAGTACTTC	CASSLVGLGDEQYF
NA	many	TRBV7-9	TRBJ2-3	TGTGCCAGCAGCTTAGCGCGGGCAGCCACTAGCACAGATACGCAGTATTTT	CASSLARAATSTDTQYF
TRBD1	NA	TRBV29-1	TRBJ2-7	TGCAGCGTTGAAGATCCCCGGACAGGGGATTACGAGCAGTACTTC	CSVEDPRTGDYEQYF
NA	NA	TRBV25-1	TRBJ2-5	TGTGCCAGCAGTGTCCCGGGCCTAGGGGAGGAGACCCAGTACTTC	CASSVPGLGEETQYF
TRBD2	NA	TRBV29-1	TRBJ2-3	TGCAGCGTTGATGGACTAGCGGGGGGCCCCAGTAGCACAGATACGCAGTATTTT	CSVDGLAGGPSSTDTQYF
TRBD2	few	TRBV4-1	TRBJ2-1	TGCGCCAGCAGCCAAGATGTTAGCGGGGAGCAGTTCTTC	CASSQDVSGEQFF
NA	NA	TRBV4-1	TRBJ1-5	TGCGCCAGCAGCCAAGCACCGATCAGCAATCAGCCCCAGCATTTT	CASSQAPISNQPQHF
NA	NA	TRBV4-1	TRBJ1-1	TGCGCCAGCAGCCAAGATCCCAGGGGTGTCACTGAAGCTTTCTTT	CASSQDPRGVTEAFF
TRBD1	NA	TRBV7-6	TRBJ1-1	TGTGCCAGCAGCCAAACGGGACAGGGTACTGAAGCTTTCTTT	CASSQTGQGTEAFF
NA	NA	TRBV5-6	TRBJ1-1	TGTGCCAGCAGCTTGGCCTTGGACACTGAAGCTTTCTTT	CASSLALDTEAFF
NA	NA	TRBV7-9	TRBJ2-7	TGTGCCAGCAGCTTAGGTAGCGGAGCCTACGAGCAGTACTTC	CASSLGSGAYEQYF
NA	few	TRBV6-6	TRBJ1-1	TGTGCCAGCAGTTACACTGAAGCTTTCTTT	CASSYTEAFF
TRBD1	NA	TRBV27	TRBJ1-2	TGTGCCAGCAAACCTCCCGGACAGGGGTTCGGCTACACCTTC	CASKPPGQGFGYTF
TRBD2	NA	TRBV2	TRBJ2-1	TGTGCCAGCAGCCCCCCCCTAGCGGGGGGATACAATGAGCAGTTCTTC	CASSPPLAGGYNEQFF
TRBD2	few	TRBV7-2	TRBJ2-1	TGTGCCAGCAGCTTCCCAGCGGGGGCCGGAAGCTCCTACAATGAGCAGTTCTTC	CASSFPAGAGSSYNEQFF
NA	NA	TRBV4-2	TRBJ2-2	TGTGCCAGCAGCCAATTACAGGCTCAGGCCGGGGAGCTGTTTTTT	CASSQLQAQAGELFF
NA	NA	TRBV29-1	TRBJ2-7	TGCAGCGTTCGGGGGCCCCCCGGGGACGAGCAGTACTTC	CSVRGPPGDEQYF
NA	NA	TRBV29-1	TRBJ1-2	TGCAGCGTTACCCCGATGGCAGTCGGGCGATCTTCTAACTATGGCTACACCTTC	CSVTPMAVGRSSNYGYTF
TRBD1	NA	TRBV28	TRBJ1-2	TGTGCCAGCAGTCCCTTGACAGGGCACCTTAACTATGGCTACACCTTC	CASSPLTGHLNYGYTF
TRBD1	few	TRBV4-1	TRBJ2-7	TGCGCCAGCAGCCCTATTGACAGGGGGTACGAGCAGTACTTC	CASSPIDRGYEQYF
NA	NA	TRBV19	TRBJ2-6	TGTGCCAGTAGTATATGGGACTTAATCTCTGGGGCCAACGTCCTGACTTTC	CASSIWDLISGANVLTF
TRBD1	NA	TRBV14	TRBJ1-6	TGTGCCAGCAGCCAAGGGGGGCGGGACAGGAGATATTCACCCCTCCACTTT	CASSQGGRDRRYSPLHF